Listed below are T cell receptor beta chains from one sample, sequenced in a study of T-cell memory formation after mild COVID-19. TCRdb itself ran the 5' RACE reads through MiXCR, one entry per CDR3 protein. The sample records 100,000 to 150,000 distinct CDR3 sequences, over 15% being singletons. Input material: PBMCs or a T cell subset sorted from them (not recorded which). These receptors were obtained from a man between 18 and 35 years old who had mild COVID-19 (a few samples of this study predate the infection). Cell type and time point are not known. The CDR3 runs from the conserved cysteine through the conserved F or W. The D gene is left open where the match is weak. The size entry is marked missing in some rows and otherwise reads once, few, many or a size class.

clone_size j_call d_call cdr3_length v_call cdr3_aa cdr3_nt
. TRBJ1-4 . 14 TRBV19 CASSISSGWEKLFF TGTGCCAGTAGTATTTCCTCAGGATGGGAAAAACTGTTTTTT
. TRBJ1-4 . 15 TRBV5-6 CASSGRPTYNEKLFF TGTGCCAGCAGCGGACGGCCAACTTATAATGAAAAACTGTTTTTT
. TRBJ1-4 TRBD1 18 TRBV18 CASSPRNGQGATNEKLFF TGTGCCAGCTCACCCCGTAACGGACAGGGGGCAACTAATGAAAAACTGTTTTTT
. TRBJ2-5 . 13 TRBV7-8 CASSLGAVETQYF TGTGCCAGCAGCTTAGGGGCAGTGGAGACCCAGTACTTC
few TRBJ2-3 . 14 TRBV5-1 CASSPTATGDTQYF TGCGCCAGCTCCCCCACCGCGACGGGGGATACGCAGTATTTT
few TRBJ1-4 . 13 TRBV11-1 CASSLDRNEKLFF TGTGCCAGCAGCTTGGACAGAAATGAAAAACTGTTTTTT
. TRBJ2-5 . 11 TRBV12-5 CASGRDRAQYF TGTGCTAGTGGTCGAGACCGGGCCCAGTACTTC
many TRBJ2-3 . 12 TRBV11-2 CASSPAGDTQYF TGTGCCAGCAGCCCGGCGGGGGATACGCAGTATTTT
few TRBJ2-7 . 16 TRBV5-6 CASSLEAGPGQGEQYF TGTGCCAGCAGCTTGGAAGCAGGGCCGGGCCAAGGCGAGCAGTACTTC
many TRBJ2-3 TRBD1 13 TRBV7-3 CASKDRVSDTQYF TGTGCCAGCAAGGACAGGGTCTCTGATACGCAGTATTTT
few TRBJ1-1 . 14 TRBV3-1 CASSHHRDDTEAFF TGTGCCAGCAGCCATCACAGGGACGACACTGAAGCTTTCTTT
many TRBJ2-3 TRBD1 14 TRBV20-1 CSANRGLGTDTQYF TGCAGTGCAAACAGGGGGCTGGGCACAGATACGCAGTATTTT
few TRBJ2-1 TRBD1 14 TRBV6-5 CASRRTGGWNEQFF TGTGCCAGCAGGAGGACAGGGGGATGGAATGAGCAGTTCTTC
. TRBJ2-1 TRBD2 16 TRBV27 CASRPTSGGAYNEQFF TGTGCCAGCAGGCCAACTAGCGGGGGGGCATACAATGAGCAGTTCTTC
. TRBJ2-1 . 13 TRBV7-6 CASSFSGTDEQFF TGTGCCAGCAGCTTCTCAGGGACGGATGAGCAGTTCTTC
few TRBJ1-3 TRBD1 12 TRBV12-3/TRBV12-4 CASSRQGRAIYF TGTGCCAGCAGCCGACAGGGTAGAGCCATATATTTT
few TRBJ2-7 TRBD2 16 TRBV4-3 CASSPAGDVPSYEQYF TGCGCCAGCAGCCCTGCGGGGGACGTACCCTCGTACGAGCAGTACTTC
. TRBJ2-1 . 13 TRBV25-1 CASSALQYNEQFF TGTGCCAGCAGTGCACTGCAGTACAATGAGCAGTTCTTC